This T cell receptor (beta chain) derives from a study of T cell repertoires in ileal Crohn's disease. As for time point: neoterminal ileum biopsy at postoperative endoscopy, about 6 months after surgery. Adults with ileal or ileocolonic Crohn's disease and an indication for resection were eligible. Germline V gene lookup returns CDR1 WNHNN and CDR2 SYGVQD (reference sequence). Trimming cost V 5 bases and J 3 bases; bases outside gene matches: 4. The CDR3 contains 14 residues. Clones were sequenced by immunoSEQ multiplex PCR, and TCRdb holds only the in-frame ones, with some missing. Of about 1,500 clones in the sample, approximately 80% are singletons; the top ten hold just under 35%. This clone came up a few times. Its antigen is unidentified. General study findings and limits: All patients with clonality above 26.8% had endoscopic recurrence. Endoscopy was done a median around 7.5 months after surgery.

The chain couples TRBV10-1 to TRBJ1-5, with 7 bases fitting TRBD1. The source is an adult with Crohn's disease. Sequenced sample: ileal tissue. The chain's CDR3 is CASSHGTANQPQHF. The CDR3 coding sequence is TGCGCCAGCAGTCATGGGACAGCCAATCAGCCCCAGCATTTT.